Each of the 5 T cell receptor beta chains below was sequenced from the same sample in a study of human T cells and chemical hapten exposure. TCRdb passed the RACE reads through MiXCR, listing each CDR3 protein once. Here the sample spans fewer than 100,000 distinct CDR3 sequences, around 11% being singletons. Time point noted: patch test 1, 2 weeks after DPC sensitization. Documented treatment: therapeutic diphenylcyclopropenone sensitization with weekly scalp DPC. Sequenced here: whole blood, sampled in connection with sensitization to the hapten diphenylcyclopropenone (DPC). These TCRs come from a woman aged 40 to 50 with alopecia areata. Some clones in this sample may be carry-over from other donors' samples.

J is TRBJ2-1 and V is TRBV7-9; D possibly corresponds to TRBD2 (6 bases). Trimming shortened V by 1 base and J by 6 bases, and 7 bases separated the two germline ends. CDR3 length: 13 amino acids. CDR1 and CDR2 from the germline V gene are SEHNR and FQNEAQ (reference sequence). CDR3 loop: CASSLGGLNEQFF. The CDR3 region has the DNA TGTGCCAGCAGCTTAGGGGGACTCAATGAGCAGTTCTTC.

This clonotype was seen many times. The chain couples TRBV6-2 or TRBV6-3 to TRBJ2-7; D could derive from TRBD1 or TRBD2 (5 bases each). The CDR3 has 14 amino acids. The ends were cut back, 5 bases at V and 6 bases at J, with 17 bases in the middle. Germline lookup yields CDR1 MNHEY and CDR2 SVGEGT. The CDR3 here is CASSGATRRGEQYF. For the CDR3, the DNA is TGTGCCAGCAGTGGGGCTACCCGCCGGGGCGAGCAGTACTTC.

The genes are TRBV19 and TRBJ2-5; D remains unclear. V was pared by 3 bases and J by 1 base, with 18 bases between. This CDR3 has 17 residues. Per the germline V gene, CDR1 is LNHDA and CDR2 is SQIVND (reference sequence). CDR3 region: CASSILISAPAQETQYF. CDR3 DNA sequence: TGTGCCAGTAGTATTTTGATTTCGGCCCCAGCCCAAGAGACCCAGTACTTC. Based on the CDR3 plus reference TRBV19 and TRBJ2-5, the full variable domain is DGGITQSPKYLFRKEGQNVTLSCEQNLNHDAMYWYRQDPGQGLRLIYYSQIVNDFQKGDIAEGYSVSREKKESFPLTVTSAQKNPTAFYLCASSILISAPAQETQYFGPGTRLLVL.

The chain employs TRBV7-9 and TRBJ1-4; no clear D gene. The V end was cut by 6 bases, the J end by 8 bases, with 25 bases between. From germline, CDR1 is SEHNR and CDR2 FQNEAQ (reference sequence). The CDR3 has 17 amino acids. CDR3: CASSSTTPGRLGEKLFF. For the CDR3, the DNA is TGTGCCAGCAGTTCAACCACCCCGGGTCGCCTGGGAGAAAAACTGTTTTTT.

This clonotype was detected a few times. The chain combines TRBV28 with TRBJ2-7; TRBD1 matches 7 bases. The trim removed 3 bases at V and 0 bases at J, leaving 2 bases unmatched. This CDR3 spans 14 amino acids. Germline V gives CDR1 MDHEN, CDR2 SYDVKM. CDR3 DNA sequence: TGTGCCAGCAGTTTCGCAGGGGGCTCCTACGAGCAGTACTTC. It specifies CASSFAGGSYEQYF.